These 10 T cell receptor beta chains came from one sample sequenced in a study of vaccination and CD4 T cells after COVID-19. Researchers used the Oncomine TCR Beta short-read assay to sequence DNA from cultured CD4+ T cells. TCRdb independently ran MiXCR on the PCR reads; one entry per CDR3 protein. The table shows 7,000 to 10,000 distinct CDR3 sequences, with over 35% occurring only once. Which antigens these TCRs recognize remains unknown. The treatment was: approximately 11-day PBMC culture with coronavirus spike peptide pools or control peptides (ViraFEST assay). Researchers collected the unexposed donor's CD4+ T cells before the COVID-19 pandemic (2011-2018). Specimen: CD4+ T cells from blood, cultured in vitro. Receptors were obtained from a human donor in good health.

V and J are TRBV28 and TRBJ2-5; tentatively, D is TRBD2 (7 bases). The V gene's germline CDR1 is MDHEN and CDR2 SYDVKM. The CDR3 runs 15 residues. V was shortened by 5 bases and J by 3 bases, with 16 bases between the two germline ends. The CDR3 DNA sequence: TGTGCCAGCAGTCCCCACGAGGGGGGGAAAGAGACCCAGTACTTC. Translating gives CASSPHEGGKETQYF.

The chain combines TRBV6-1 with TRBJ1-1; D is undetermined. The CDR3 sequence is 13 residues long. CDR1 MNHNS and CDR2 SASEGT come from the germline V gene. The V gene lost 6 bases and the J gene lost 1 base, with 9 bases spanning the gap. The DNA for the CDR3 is TGTGCCAGCAGCGACCGACCGAACACTGAAGCTTTCTTT. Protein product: CASSDRPNTEAFF.

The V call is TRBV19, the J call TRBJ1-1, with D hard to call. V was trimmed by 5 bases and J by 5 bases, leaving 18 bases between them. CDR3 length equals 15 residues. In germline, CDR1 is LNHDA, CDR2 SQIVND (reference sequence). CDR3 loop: CASSGGRKRWTEAFF. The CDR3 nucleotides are TGTGCCAGTAGTGGAGGACGGAAGAGGTGGACTGAAGCTTTCTTT.

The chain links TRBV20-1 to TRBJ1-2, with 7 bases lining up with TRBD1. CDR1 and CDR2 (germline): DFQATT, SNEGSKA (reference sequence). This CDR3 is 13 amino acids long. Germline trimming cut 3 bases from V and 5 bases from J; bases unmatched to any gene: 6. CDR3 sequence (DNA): TGCAGTGCTAGGTCCGGGACAGATTATGGCTACACCTTC. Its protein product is CSARSGTDYGYTF.

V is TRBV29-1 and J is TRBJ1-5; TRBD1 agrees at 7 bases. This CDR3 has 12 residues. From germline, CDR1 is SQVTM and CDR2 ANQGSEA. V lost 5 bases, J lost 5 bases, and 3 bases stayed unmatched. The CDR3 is CSVSTGDQPQHF. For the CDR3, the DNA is TGCAGCGTTAGCACAGGGGATCAGCCCCAGCATTTT.

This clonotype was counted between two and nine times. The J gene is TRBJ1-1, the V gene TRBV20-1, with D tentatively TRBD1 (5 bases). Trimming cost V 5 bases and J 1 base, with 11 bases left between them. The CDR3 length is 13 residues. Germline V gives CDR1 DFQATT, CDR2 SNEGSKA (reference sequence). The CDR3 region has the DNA TGCAGTGCTCCCTTCGGGGGGAACACTGAAGCTTTCTTT. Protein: CSAPFGGNTEAFF.

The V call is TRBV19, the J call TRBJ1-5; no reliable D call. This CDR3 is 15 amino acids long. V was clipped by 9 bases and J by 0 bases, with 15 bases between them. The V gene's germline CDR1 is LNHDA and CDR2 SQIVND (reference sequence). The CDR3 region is CASMPGLNSNQPQHF. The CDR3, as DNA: TGTGCCAGCATGCCCGGGCTGAATAGCAATCAGCCCCAGCATTTT.

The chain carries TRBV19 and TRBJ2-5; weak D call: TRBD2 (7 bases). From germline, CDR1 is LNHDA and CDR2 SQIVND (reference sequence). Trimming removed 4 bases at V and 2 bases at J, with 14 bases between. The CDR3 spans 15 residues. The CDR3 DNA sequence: TGTGCCAGTAGTAATCGCAGGGGACTACAAGAGACCCAGTACTTC. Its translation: CASSNRRGLQETQYF. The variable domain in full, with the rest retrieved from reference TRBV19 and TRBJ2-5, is DGGITQSPKYLFRKEGQNVTLSCEQNLNHDAMYWYRQDPGQGLRLIYYSQIVNDFQKGDIAEGYSVSREKKESFPLTVTSAQKNPTAFYLCASSNRRGLQETQYFGPGTRLLVL.

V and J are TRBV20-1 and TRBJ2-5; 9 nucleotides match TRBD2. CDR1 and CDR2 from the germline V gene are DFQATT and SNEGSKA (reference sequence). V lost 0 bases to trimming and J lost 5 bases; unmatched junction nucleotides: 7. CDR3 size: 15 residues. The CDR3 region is CSAREFSGSRETQYF. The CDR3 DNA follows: TGCAGTGCTAGAGAGTTTAGCGGGAGCCGCGAGACCCAGTACTTC.

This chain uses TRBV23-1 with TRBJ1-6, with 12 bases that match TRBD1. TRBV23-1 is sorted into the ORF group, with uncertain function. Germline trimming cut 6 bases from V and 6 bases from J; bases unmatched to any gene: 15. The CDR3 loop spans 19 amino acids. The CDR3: CASRGGQGAPPGSNSPLHF. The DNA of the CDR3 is TGCGCCAGCAGGGGGGGACAGGGGGCCCCCCCTGGGTCTAATTCACCCCTCCACTTT.